These 12 T cell receptor beta chains were sequenced from one sample in a study of neurological immune-mediated disorders. Each CDR3 protein is one row after TCRdb ran MiXCR on the 5' RACE reads. The sample holds about 84,000 distinct CDR3 sequences, 9% to 12% seen once. Sequencing used PBMCs. The source of these receptors is a man in his forties or fifties in good health.

As regards this clonotype: This clone may be a read error of a much larger clone one base away. Written as DNA, the CDR3 is TGTGCCAGCAGCCCTCGCCCCAGACTAGCGTGGAGGACAGATACGCAGTATTTT. Encoded protein: CASSPRPRLAWRTDTQYF. The V and J genes are TRBV7-8 and TRBJ2-3, with 8 bases lining up with TRBD2. The CDR3 runs 18 residues. V lost 5 bases and J lost 3; bases outside the gene matches: 16. Germline CDR1 and CDR2: SGHVS and FQNEAQ.

The table lists this clonotype with many counts. The chain carries TRBV6-5 and TRBJ2-5; no definite D call. There are 15 residues in the CDR3. In germline, CDR1 is MNHEY, CDR2 SVGAGI. Trimming removed 5 bases at V and 1 base at J, with 14 bases between. The CDR3 protein is CASSPNRILQETQYF. In DNA form, the CDR3 reads TGTGCCAGCAGTCCGAACCGGATCCTCCAAGAGACCCAGTACTTC.

There are many counts of this clonotype. The rearrangement joins TRBV7-2 to TRBJ2-7, with D perhaps TRBD1 (6 bases). The CDR3 loop spans 14 amino acids. CDR1 is SGHTA and CDR2 is FQGNSA in the germline V gene. The germline V and J ends were trimmed by 4 bases and 7 bases, with 17 bases remaining between them. The CDR3 nucleotides are TGTGCCAGCAGCTCTACTCCGGACAGACAGGAGCAGTACTTC. Its translation: CASSSTPDRQEQYF.

This clonotype was seen ten or more times. J is TRBJ2-3 and V is TRBV15; 11 bases are shared with TRBD2. V trimming: 0 bases; J trimming: 2 bases; junction bases outside the gene matches: 4. This CDR3 is built from 17 residues. CDR1 and CDR2 (germline): LNHNV, YYDKDF (reference sequence). DNA for the CDR3: TGTGCCACCAGCAGAGATTTAGCGGGAGGGCCCACAGATACGCAGTATTTT. Protein product: CATSRDLAGGPTDTQYF.

This clonotype was counted ten times or more. The CDR3, as DNA: TGTGCCAGCAGGGAACAGGGTCGAGCGGAGACCCAGTACTTC. Encoded protein: CASREQGRAETQYF. The chain uses TRBV12-3 or TRBV12-4 and TRBJ2-5, with D possibly being TRBD1 (6 bases). Trimming pared 6 bases from V and 5 bases from J, leaving 16 bases between. The CDR3 is 14 amino acids.

The V gene is TRBV6-2 or TRBV6-3, the J gene TRBJ2-7; 7 positions match TRBD1. CDR3 length equals 12 residues. CDR1 and CDR2 (germline): MNHEY, SVGEGT. V gave up 0 bases and J gave up 10 bases; unmatched junction bases: 3. CDR3: CASSYSRTGQYF. CDR3 nucleotide sequence: TGTGCCAGCAGTTACTCCCGGACAGGACAGTACTTC.

This clonotype was seen many times. The CDR3 nucleotides read TGTGCCAGCAGCGTAAGGTCCGTTAAGGAACCCTACGAGCAGTACTTC. Its protein is CASSVRSVKEPYEQYF. The chain is built from TRBV6-4 and TRBJ2-7; D call uncertain. V was trimmed by 6 bases and J by 2 bases, leaving 20 bases between them. The germline V gene has CDR1 MRHNA and CDR2 SNTAGT. This CDR3 is built from 16 residues.

This clonotype was detected ten times or more. The CDR3 nucleotides are TGTGCCAGCAGCCATGGGGGACAGGGTTCCTACGAGCAGTACTTC. It codes for CASSHGGQGSYEQYF. The chain recombines TRBV14 with TRBJ2-7; 9 positions match TRBD1. The germline V gene has CDR1 SGHDN and CDR2 FVKESK. Trimming removed 3 bases from V and 1 base from J; junction bases left unmatched: 4. This CDR3 has 15 residues.

Remarks on this clonotype: This may be a read error: a much more frequent sequence differs by one nucleotide. This chain links TRBV5-1 with TRBJ2-3; D might be TRBD2 (7 bases). CDR3 length: 21 amino acids. In germline, CDR1 is SGHRS, CDR2 YFSETQ. V was cut by 2 bases and J by 0 bases, with 28 bases left in between. CDR3 in DNA: TGCGCCAGCAGCTTTGCCGGGACAAATTCCCTCGGGAGGTCAAGCACAGATACGCAGTATTTT. Protein sequence: CASSFAGTNSLGRSSTDTQYF.

This clonotype came up many times. The rearrangement uses TRBV6-4 and TRBJ2-3; 7 bases match TRBD1. The germline V gene encodes CDR1 MRHNA and CDR2 SNTAGT. V lost 6 bases and J lost 2; bases outside the gene matches: 20. The CDR3 runs to 19 residues. The CDR3 DNA sequence: TGTGCCAGCAGAGAAACTAAACAACAGGGGCCTGCGAACACAGATACGCAGTATTTT. Its translation is CASRETKQQGPANTDTQYF.

This clonotype came up many times. This sequence joins TRBV5-5 and TRBJ2-2; TRBD2 matches at 11 bases. Germline CDR1 reads SGHKS; CDR2 reads YYEKEE (reference sequence). The V gene end was trimmed by 1 base and the J gene end by 5 bases; junction bases not matched to a gene: 4. The CDR3 has 16 residues. CDR3 amino acids: CASSLRVAGGTGELFF. CDR3 coding DNA: TGTGCCAGCAGCTTGAGGGTAGCGGGAGGGACCGGGGAGCTGTTTTTT.

Ten or more counts support this clonotype. Here the CDR3 reads CASSFSGRGNEQFF. The CDR3 nucleotides read TGCGCCAGCAGCTTTAGCGGGAGAGGGAATGAGCAGTTCTTC. The chain links TRBV5-1 to TRBJ2-1, with 9 bases aligning to TRBD2. This CDR3 is built from 14 residues. With V trimmed by 2 bases and J by 7 bases, 4 bases remained unmatched. Germline CDR1 and CDR2: SGHRS and YFSETQ. Based on the CDR3 plus reference TRBV5-1 and TRBJ2-1, the full variable domain is KAGVTQTPRYLIKTRGQQVTLSCSPISGHRSVSWYQQTPGQGLQFLFEYFSETQRNKGNFPGRFSGRQFSNSRSEMNVSTLELGDSALYLCASSFSGRGNEQFFGPGTRLTVL.